This T cell receptor (beta chain) originates from a study of T-cell memory formation after mild COVID-19. Points from the study as a whole: Contracting clones from day 15 to 85 had balanced CD4/CD8; later expanders favoured CD4+. Nothing showed for sure that second-wave clones peaking on day 37 were SARS-CoV-2 specific.

Using constant-segment primers, 5'RACE produced TCR alpha and TCR beta cDNA libraries carrying sample barcodes and UMIs. TCRdb processed the 5' RACE reads anew with MiXCR; each CDR3 protein has one entry. The data show roughly 600,000 distinct CDR3 sequences, over 15% seen once. The CDR3 length is 17 residues. Per germline, CDR1 SGDLS and CDR2 YYNGEE. Trimming shortened V by 1 base and J by 0 bases, and 14 bases separated the two germline ends. This clonotype was detected only a few times. Its antigen is unidentified. This chain links TRBV9 with TRBJ2-1, with D hard to call. Sequencing was performed on PBMCs or a T cell subset sorted from them (not recorded which). The TCR was taken from an adult woman who had mild COVID-19 (a few samples of this study predate the infection). Cell type and time point are not known. This CDR3 reads CASSVPPFTSSYNEQFF. Here the CDR3 DNA reads TGTGCCAGCAGCGTACCCCCCTTTACAAGCTCCTACAATGAGCAGTTCTTC.